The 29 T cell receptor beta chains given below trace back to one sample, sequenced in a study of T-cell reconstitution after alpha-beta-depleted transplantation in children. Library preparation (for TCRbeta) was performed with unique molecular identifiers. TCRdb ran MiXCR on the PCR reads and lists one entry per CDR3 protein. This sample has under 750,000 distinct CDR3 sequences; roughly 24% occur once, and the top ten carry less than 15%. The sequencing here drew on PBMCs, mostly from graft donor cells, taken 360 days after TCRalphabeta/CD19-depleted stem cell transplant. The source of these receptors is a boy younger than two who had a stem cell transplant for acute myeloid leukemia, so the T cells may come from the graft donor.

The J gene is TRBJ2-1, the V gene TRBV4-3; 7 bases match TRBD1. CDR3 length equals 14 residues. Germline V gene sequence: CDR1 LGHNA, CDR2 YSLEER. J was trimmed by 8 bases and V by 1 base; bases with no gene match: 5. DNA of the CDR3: TGCGCCAGCAGCCAAGGGATAGGGGGCGATGAGCAGTTCTTC. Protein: CASSQGIGGDEQFF.

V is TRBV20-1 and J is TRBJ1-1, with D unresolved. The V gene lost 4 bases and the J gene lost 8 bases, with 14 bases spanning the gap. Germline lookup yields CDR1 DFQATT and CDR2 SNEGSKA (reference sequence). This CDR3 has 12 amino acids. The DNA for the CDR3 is TGCAGTGCTAAAATGGACCCAAGAGAAGCTTTCTTT. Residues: CSAKMDPREAFF.

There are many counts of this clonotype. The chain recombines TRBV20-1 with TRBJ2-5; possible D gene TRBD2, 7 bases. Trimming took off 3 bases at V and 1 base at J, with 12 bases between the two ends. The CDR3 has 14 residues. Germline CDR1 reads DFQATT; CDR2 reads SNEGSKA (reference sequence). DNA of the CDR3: TGCAGTGCTAGCGGGGCGGGGGCCCAAGAGACCCAGTACTTC. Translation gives CSASGAGAQETQYF.

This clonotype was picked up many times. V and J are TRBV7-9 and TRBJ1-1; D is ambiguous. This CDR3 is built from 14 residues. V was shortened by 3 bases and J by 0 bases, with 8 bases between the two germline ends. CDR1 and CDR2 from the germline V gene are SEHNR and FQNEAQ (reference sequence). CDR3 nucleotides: TGTGCCAGCAGCTTTAGGGAAATGAACACTGAAGCTTTCTTT. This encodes CASSFREMNTEAFF. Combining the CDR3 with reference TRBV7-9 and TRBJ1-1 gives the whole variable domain DTGVSQNPRHKITKRGQNVTFRCDPISEHNRLYWYRQTLGQGPEFLTYFQNEAQLEKSRLLSDRFSAERPKGSFSTLEIQRTEQGDSAMYLCASSFREMNTEAFFGQGTRLTVV.

The CDR3 here is CASSFGGDGGLGVDYNEQFF. CDR3 DNA sequence: TGTGCCAGCAGTTTTGGGGGTGATGGGGGCCTAGGTGTGGACTACAATGAGCAGTTCTTC. This chain links TRBV28 with TRBJ2-1; D perhaps matches TRBD1 (6 bases). The CDR3 runs to 20 residues. The V gene's germline CDR1 is MDHEN and CDR2 SYDVKM. V was shortened by 3 bases and J by 3 bases, with 27 bases between the two germline ends.

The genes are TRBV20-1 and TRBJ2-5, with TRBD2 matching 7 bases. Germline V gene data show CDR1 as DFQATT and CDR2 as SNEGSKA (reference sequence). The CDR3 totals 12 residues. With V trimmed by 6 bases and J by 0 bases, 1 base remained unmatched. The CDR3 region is CSAGGYQETQYF. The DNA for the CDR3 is TGCAGTGCGGGGGGGTACCAAGAGACCCAGTACTTC.

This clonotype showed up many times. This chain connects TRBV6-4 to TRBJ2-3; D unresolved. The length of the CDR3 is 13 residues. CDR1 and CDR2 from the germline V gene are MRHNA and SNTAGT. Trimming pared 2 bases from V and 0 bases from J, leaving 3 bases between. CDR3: CASSDPSTDTQYF. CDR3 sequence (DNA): TGTGCCAGCAGTGACCCAAGCACAGATACGCAGTATTTT.

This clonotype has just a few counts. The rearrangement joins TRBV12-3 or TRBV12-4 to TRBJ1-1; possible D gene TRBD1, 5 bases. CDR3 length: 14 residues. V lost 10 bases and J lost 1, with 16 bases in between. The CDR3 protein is CATAAGFPNTEAFF. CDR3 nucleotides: TGTGCCACTGCTGCAGGGTTTCCGAACACTGAAGCTTTCTTT.

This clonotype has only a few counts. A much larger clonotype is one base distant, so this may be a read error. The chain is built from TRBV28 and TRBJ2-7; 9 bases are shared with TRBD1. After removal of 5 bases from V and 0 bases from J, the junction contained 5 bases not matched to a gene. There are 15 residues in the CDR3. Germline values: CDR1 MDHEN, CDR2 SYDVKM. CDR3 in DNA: TGTGCCAGCAGTACCGGGACAGGGAGCTCCTACGAGCAGTACGTC. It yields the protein CASSTGTGSSYEQYV.

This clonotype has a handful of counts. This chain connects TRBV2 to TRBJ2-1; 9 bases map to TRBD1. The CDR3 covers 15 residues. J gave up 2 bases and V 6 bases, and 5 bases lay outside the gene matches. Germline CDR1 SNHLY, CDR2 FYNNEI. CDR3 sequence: CASRGRDRAYNEQFF. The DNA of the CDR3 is TGTGCCAGCAGGGGCCGGGACAGGGCCTACAATGAGCAGTTCTTC.

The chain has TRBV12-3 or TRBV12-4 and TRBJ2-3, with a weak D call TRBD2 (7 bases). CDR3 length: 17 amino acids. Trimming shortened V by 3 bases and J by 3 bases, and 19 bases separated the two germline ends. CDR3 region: CASSFYLSRGGTDTQYF. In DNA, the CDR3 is TGTGCCAGCAGTTTTTACCTTTCCAGGGGAGGGACAGATACGCAGTATTTT.

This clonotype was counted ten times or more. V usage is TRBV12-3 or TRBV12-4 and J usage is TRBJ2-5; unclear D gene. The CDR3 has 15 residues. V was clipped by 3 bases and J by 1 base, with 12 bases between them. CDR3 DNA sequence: TGTGCCAGCAGTTTGAACGGCGTACCCCAAGAGACCCAGTACTTC. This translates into CASSLNGVPQETQYF.

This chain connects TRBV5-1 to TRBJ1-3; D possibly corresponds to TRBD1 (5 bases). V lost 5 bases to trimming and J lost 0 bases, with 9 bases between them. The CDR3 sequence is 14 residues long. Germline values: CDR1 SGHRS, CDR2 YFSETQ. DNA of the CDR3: TGCGCCAGCAGTCAGGGTACCTCTGGAAACACCATATATTTT. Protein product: CASSQGTSGNTIYF.

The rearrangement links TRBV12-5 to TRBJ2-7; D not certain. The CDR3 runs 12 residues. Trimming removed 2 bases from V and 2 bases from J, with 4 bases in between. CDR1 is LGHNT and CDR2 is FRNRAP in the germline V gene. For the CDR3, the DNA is TGTGCTAGTGGTTTGAACACCTACGAGCAGTACTTC. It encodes CASGLNTYEQYF.

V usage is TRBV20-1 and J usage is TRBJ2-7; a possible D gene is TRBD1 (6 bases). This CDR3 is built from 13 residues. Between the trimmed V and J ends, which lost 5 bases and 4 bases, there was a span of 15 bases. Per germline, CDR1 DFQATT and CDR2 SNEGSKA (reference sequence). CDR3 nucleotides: TGCAGTGCTGGGCAGGGGATTGTATACGAGCAGTACTTC. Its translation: CSAGQGIVYEQYF.

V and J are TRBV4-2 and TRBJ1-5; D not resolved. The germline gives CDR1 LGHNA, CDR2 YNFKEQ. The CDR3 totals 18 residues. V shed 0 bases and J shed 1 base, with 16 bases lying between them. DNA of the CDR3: TGTGCCAGCAGCCAAGATAGTGCACCTTCCGGGAGCAATCAGCCCCAGCATTTT. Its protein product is CASSQDSAPSGSNQPQHF.

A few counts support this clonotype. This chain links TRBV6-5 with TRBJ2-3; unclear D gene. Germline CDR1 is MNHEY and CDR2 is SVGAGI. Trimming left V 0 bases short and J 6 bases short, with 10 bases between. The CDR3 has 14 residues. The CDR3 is CASSYSRYQDTQYF. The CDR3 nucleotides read TGTGCCAGCAGTTACTCGAGGTACCAGGATACGCAGTATTTT.

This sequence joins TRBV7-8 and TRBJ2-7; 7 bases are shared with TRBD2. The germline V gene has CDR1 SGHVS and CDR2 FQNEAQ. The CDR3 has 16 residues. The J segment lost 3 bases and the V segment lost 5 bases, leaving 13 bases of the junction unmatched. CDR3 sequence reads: CASSPTSEARDYEQYF. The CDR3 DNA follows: TGTGCCAGCAGCCCAACTAGCGAAGCTAGAGACTACGAGCAGTACTTC.

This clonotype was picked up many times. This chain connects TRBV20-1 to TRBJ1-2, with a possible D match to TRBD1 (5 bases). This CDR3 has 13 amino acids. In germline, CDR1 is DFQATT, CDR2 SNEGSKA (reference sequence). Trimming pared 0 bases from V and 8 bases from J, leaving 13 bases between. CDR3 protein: CSAREEGPGGYTF. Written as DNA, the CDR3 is TGCAGTGCTAGAGAGGAGGGTCCAGGGGGCTACACCTTC.

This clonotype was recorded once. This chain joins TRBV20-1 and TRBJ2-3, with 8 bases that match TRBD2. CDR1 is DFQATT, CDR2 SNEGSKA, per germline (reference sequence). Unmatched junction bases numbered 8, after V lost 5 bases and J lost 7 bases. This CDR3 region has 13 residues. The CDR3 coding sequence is TGCAGTGCTCTGGGACGGGGGGGAAATACGCAGTATTTT. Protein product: CSALGRGGNTQYF.

CDR3 sequence reads: CASSTVPTDTQYF. The CDR3 DNA is TGTGCCAGCAGTACTGTGCCCACAGATACGCAGTATTTT. V gene TRBV2 combines with J gene TRBJ2-3; no clear D. In germline, CDR1 is SNHLY, CDR2 FYNNEI. The ends were cut back, 5 bases at V and 2 bases at J, with 8 bases in the middle. The CDR3 runs to 13 residues.

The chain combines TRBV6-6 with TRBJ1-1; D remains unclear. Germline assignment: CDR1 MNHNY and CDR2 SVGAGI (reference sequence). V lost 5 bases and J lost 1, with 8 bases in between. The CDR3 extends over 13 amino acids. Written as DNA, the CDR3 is TGTGCCAGCAGTGGACGCCAGAACACTGAAGCTTTCTTT. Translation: CASSGRQNTEAFF.

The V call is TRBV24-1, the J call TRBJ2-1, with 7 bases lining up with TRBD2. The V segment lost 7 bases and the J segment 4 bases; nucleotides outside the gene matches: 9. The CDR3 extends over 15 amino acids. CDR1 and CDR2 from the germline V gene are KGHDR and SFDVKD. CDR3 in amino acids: CATSGGTTLYNEQFF. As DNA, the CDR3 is TGTGCCACCAGCGGAGGGACTACCCTTTACAATGAGCAGTTCTTC.

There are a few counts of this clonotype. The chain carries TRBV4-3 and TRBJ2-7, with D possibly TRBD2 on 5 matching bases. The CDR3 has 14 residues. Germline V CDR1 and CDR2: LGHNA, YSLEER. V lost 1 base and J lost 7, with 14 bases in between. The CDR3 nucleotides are TGCGCCAGCAGCCAAGCCCGGGGAGCTCTTGAGCAGTACTTC. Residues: CASSQARGALEQYF.

The CDR3 DNA reads TGTGCCAGCAGCCGCGACCGGCGCGGGGGGGCAGATACGCAGTATTTT. This translates into CASSRDRRGGADTQYF. The rearrangement links TRBV11-1 to TRBJ2-3, with TRBD2 identical over 9 bases. The CDR3 has 16 residues. V dropped 5 bases and J dropped 4; count of bases not matched to a gene: 10. CDR1 is SGHAT, CDR2 FQDESV, per germline (reference sequence).

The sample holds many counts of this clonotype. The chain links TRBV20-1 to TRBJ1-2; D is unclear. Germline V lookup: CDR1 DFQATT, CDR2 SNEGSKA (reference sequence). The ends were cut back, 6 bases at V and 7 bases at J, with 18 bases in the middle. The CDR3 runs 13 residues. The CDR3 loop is CSASDGLNGGYTF. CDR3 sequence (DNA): TGCAGTGCGTCAGATGGTTTAAATGGTGGCTACACCTTC.

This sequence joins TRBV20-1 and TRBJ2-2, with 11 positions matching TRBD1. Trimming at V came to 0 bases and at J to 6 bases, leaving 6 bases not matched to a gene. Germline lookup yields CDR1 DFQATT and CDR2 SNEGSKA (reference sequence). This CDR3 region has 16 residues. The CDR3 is CSARDRRTGGSGELFF. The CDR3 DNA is TGCAGTGCTAGAGATCGTCGGACAGGGGGCTCCGGGGAGCTGTTTTTT.

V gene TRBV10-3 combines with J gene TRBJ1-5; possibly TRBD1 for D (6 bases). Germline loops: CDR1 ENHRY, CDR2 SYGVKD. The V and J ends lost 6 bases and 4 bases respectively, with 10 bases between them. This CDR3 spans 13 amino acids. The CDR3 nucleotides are TGTGCCATCAGAGGACAGACTAATCAGCCCCAGCATTTT. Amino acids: CAIRGQTNQPQHF.

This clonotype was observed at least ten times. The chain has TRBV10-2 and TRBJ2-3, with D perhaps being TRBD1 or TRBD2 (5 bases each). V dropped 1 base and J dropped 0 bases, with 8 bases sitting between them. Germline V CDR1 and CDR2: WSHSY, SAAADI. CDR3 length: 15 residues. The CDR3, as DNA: TGCGCCAGCAGTGAGTGGGGGAGTAGCACAGATACGCAGTATTTT. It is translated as CASSEWGSSTDTQYF.